This T cell receptor (beta chain) was captured by sequencing in a study of regulatory T cells in long-lasting Graves disease. The TCR beta library used iRepertoire HTBI primers with Arm-PCR amplification of CDR3. Each CDR3 protein gets one entry after TCRdb re-called the multiplex PCR reads with MiXCR. The table shows around 250,000 distinct CDR3 sequences, with under 20% occurring only once. This clonotype was counted ten times or more. CDR3 length: 12 residues. Trimming took 7 bases from V and 10 from J; bases not matched to a gene: 12. The germline CDR1 and CDR2 sequences are SQVTM and ANQGSEA. Time point described: newly diagnosed GD, antithyroid drugs for less than 3 months. Preparation of the TCR library used RNA extracted from PBMCs. These data also featured in a second study, about T cells in Graves' hyperthyroidism and ophthalmopathy.

The source is a woman aged 25 to 39 with Graves disease. This material consisted of peripheral blood mononuclear cells (PBMCs), taken at new diagnosis, from a patient treated with antithyroid drugs. The gene calls are TRBV29-1 and TRBJ1-1; 7 nucleotides align to TRBD1. The CDR3 loop is CSAVGQQVGAFF. CDR3 nucleotides: TGCAGCGCCGTGGGACAGCAAGTTGGAGCTTTCTTT.